This is a list of T cell receptor beta chains from one sample in a study of blood T cell dynamics during melanoma immunotherapy. Using immunoSEQ multiplex PCR, the repertoire was profiled, and TCRdb retains in-frame clones only, with some absent. This sample has 17,000 or so clones; about 83% occur once, and the top ten carry 6.5% to 8%. Sample: blood, taken from a patient treated with checkpoint blockade. All receptors derive from a human donor with melanoma. CDR3s include the opening cysteine and the closing phenylalanine or tryptophan. The D gene is left open where the match is weak. Size tells how often a clone was seen (once, few, many) or the class of an expanded clone, and some rows leave it out.

J gene	D gene	clone size	V gene	CDR3 protein	CDR3 DNA
TRBJ1-1	.	.	TRBV30	CAWSVGRRNTEAFF	TGTGCCTGGAGTGTAGGCAGACGAAACACTGAAGCTTTCTTT
TRBJ2-5	.	.	TRBV2	CASKPAAQETQYF	TGTGCCAGCAAACCTGCTGCTCAAGAGACCCAGTACTTC
TRBJ2-7	.	once	TRBV14	CASRQGGAPYEQYF	TGTGCCAGCCGCCAAGGGGGGGCCCCCTACGAGCAGTACTTC
TRBJ1-2	TRBD1	.	TRBV28	CASSRPGQGLSGYGYTF	TGTGCCAGCAGTAGACCGGGACAGGGCCTCTCCGGCTATGGCTACACCTTC
TRBJ2-5	.	.	TRBV7-9	CASRGAADHFSETQYF	TGTGCCAGCAGGGGGGCTGCGGACCATTTCAGCGAGACCCAGTACTTC
TRBJ2-6	.	.	TRBV7-2	CASSFGRGGSGANVLTF	TGTGCCAGCAGCTTTGGCAGGGGGGGCTCTGGGGCCAACGTCCTGACTTTC
TRBJ1-2	.	once	TRBV5-5	CASSFSRDNYGYTF	TGTGCCAGCAGCTTCTCCAGGGACAACTATGGCTACACCTTC
TRBJ2-7	TRBD2	.	TRBV10-1	CASTGTSGMGHEQYF	TGCGCCAGCACCGGGACTAGCGGGATGGGACACGAGCAGTACTTC
TRBJ2-1	.	.	TRBV20-1	CSGLAVNEQFF	TGCAGCGGGTTAGCAGTTAATGAGCAGTTCTTC
TRBJ1-1	.	.	TRBV7-9	CASSPRGGALAFF	TGTGCCAGCAGCCCCCGAGGGGGGGCGCTAGCTTTCTTT
TRBJ1-5	.	.	TRBV13	CASSFMGEEQPQHF	TGTGCCAGCAGCTTCATGGGAGAAGAGCAGCCCCAGCATTTT
TRBJ2-5	.	.	TRBV11-3	CASTDQETQYF	TGTGCCAGCACCGACCAAGAGACCCAGTACTTC
TRBJ2-5	.	once	TRBV4-3	CASSQGRGASSLQETQYF	TGCGCCAGCAGCCAAGGACGAGGGGCTAGCAGCCTCCAAGAGACCCAGTACTTC
TRBJ1-6	.	.	TRBV7-9	CASSVLGQGLSPLHF	TGTGCCAGCAGCGTCCTGGGGCAGGGACTATCACCCCTCCACTTT
TRBJ1-1	.	few	TRBV6-1	CASSNSGVLTEAFF	TGTGCCAGCAGTAATTCAGGGGTCTTGACTGAAGCTTTCTTT
TRBJ2-3	TRBD1	once	TRBV30	CAGEQGTGTDTQYF	TGTGCCGGCGAACAGGGGACCGGCACAGATACGCAGTATTTT
TRBJ1-2	TRBD1	few	TRBV9	CASSPVGWTGFTYGYTF	TGTGCCAGCAGCCCCGTGGGCTGGACAGGGTTTACCTATGGCTACACCTTC
TRBJ2-5	TRBD2	.	TRBV7-1	CASSSPGTSGLQETQYF	TGTGCCAGCAGCTCGCCCGGCACTAGCGGGCTCCAAGAGACCCAGTACTTC
TRBJ1-2	.	.	TRBV5-4	CASSPREGGYGYTF	TGTGCCAGCAGCCCGCGGGAGGGGGGCTATGGCTACACCTTC
TRBJ2-5	.	few	TRBV19	CASSFPGNQETQYF	TGTGCCAGCTCATTCCCAGGGAACCAAGAGACCCAGTACTTC
TRBJ1-5	.	.	TRBV30	CAWSVFLEGAQHF	TGTGCCTGGAGTGTGTTCCTCGAGGGGGCCCAGCATTTT
TRBJ2-4	.	.	TRBV12-5	CASGLSTLKDSILAKNIQYF	TGTGCTAGTGGTTTGTCCACCTTAAAGGACAGCATTTTAGCCAAAAACATTCAGTACTTC
TRBJ2-1	TRBD1	.	TRBV5-1	CASSLGTANNEQFF	TGCGCCAGCAGCTTAGGGACAGCCAACAATGAGCAGTTCTTC
TRBJ2-3	TRBD2	.	TRBV30	CAWSELVAGGPQYF	TGTGCCTGGAGTGAACTGGTAGCGGGAGGGCCGCAGTATTTT
TRBJ2-7	TRBD2	.	TRBV19	CASRTSGTSYEQYF	TGTGCCAGCCGGACTAGCGGGACGTCCTACGAGCAGTACTTC